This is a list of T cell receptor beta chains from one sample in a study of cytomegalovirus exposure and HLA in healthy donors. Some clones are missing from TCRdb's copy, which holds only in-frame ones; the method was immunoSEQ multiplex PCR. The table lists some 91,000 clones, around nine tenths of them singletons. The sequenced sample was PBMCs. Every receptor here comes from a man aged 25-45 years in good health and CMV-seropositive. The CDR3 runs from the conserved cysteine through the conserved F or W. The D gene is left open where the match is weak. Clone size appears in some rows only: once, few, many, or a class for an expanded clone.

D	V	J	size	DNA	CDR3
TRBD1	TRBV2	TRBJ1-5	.	TGTGCCAGCAGCGACAGGGATAGCAATCAGCCCCAGCATTTT	CASSDRDSNQPQHF
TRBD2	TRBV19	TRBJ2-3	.	TGTGCCAGTAGCCAACTAGCGGGCCCCCCAGGGACGCAGTATTTT	CASSQLAGPPGTQYF
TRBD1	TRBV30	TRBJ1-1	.	TGTGCCTGGAGTGTACCCTCGGGACAGAGGGTCGGGACTGAAGCTTTCTTT	CAWSVPSGQRVGTEAFF
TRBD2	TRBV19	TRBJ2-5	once	TGTGCCAGTAGTATGGGTCGGGAGGCAGAGACCCAGTACTTC	CASSMGREAETQYF
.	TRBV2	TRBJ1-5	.	TGTGCCAGCAGTGAAAGCATAGGCAATCAGCCCCAGCATTTT	CASSESIGNQPQHF
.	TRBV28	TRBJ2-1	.	TGTGCCAGCAGTTTGCTACCGACCTACAATGAGCAGTTCTTC	CASSLLPTYNEQFF
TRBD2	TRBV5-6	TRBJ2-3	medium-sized	TGTGCCAGCAGCTTACTAGCGGGTTCAGATACGCAGTATTTT	CASSLLAGSDTQYF
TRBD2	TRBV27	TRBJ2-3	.	TGTGCCAGCAGTTCAGAGCGGGGCCTCTTTGTAGATACGCAGTATTTT	CASSSERGLFVDTQYF
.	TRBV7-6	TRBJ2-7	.	TGTGCCAGCAGCAAAGGAGGAGGAAGCGAGCAGTACTTC	CASSKGGGSEQYF
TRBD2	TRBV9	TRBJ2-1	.	TGTGCCAGCAGCGTAAGAAATAGCGGGACCTACAATGAGCAGTTCTTC	CASSVRNSGTYNEQFF
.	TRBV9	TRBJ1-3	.	TGTGCCAGCAGCGGGCCCTACAAGGAGACTGGAAACACCATATATTTT	CASSGPYKETGNTIYF
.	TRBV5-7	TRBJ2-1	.	TGTGCCAGCAGCTTGGGACTGACTTTTTCGTACAATGAGCAGTTCTTC	CASSLGLTFSYNEQFF
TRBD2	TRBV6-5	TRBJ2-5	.	TGTGCCAGCAGTGCTAGCGGGAGGGCCTGGGAGACCCAGTACTTC	CASSASGRAWETQYF
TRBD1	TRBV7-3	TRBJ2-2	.	TGTGCCAGCAGCCTCGGGACAGTCACCGGGGAGCTGTTTTTT	CASSLGTVTGELFF
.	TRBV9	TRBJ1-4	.	TGTGCCAGCAGCGAGGGGACTGTTGCAACTAATGAAAAACTGTTTTTT	CASSEGTVATNEKLFF
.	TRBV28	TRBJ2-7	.	TGTGCCAGCAGTCTCAAAAGCCCGGGAGTACACGAGCAGTACTTC	CASSLKSPGVHEQYF
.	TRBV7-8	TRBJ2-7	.	TGTGCCAGCAGCTTAGAGTTTTGGAGCCACTACGAGCAGTACTTC	CASSLEFWSHYEQYF
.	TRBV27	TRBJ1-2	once	TGTGCCAGCAGTTTGCGGGGAACTGGCTACACCTTC	CASSLRGTGYTF
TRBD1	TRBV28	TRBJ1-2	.	TGTGCCAGCAGTTTGAGTTTGGGACAGACCTATGGCTACACCTTC	CASSLSLGQTYGYTF
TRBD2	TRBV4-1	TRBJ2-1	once	TGCGCCAGCAGCCAAGATCGCCTAGCGGGAAAGGTTGGGCAGTTCTTC	CASSQDRLAGKVGQFF
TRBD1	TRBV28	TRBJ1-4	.	TGTGCCAGCAGTTGGGGGACAGGGATGAGGGAAAAACTGTTTTTT	CASSWGTGMREKLFF
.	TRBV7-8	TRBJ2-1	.	TGTGCCAGCAGCTTAGTTGCAGTCACCTCCTACAATGAGCAGTTCTTC	CASSLVAVTSYNEQFF
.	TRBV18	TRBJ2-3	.	TGTGCCAGTTGGGCTACAGATACGCAGTATTTT	CASWATDTQYF
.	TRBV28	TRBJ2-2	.	TGTGCCAGCAGAACCGGGACACTTTACACCGGGGAGCTGTTTTTT	CASRTGTLYTGELFF
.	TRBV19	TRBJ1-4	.	TGTGCCAGTAGTGGGTCGAGGAGGGAAAAACTGTTTTTT	CASSGSRREKLFF
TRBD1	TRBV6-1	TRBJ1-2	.	TGTGCCAGCATGGGGGACAGCTATGGCTACACCTTC	CASMGDSYGYTF
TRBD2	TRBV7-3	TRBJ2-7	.	TGTGCCAGCAGCGAGGGACTAGCGGGAGGATACGAGCAGTACTTC	CASSEGLAGGYEQYF
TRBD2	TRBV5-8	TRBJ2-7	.	TGTGCCAGCAGCTTCCCAGGGACTAGTTACGAGCAGTACTTC	CASSFPGTSYEQYF
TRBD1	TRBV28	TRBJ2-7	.	TGTGCCAGCAGTCCCGGGACAGGGGGCTCCTACGAGCAGTACTTC	CASSPGTGGSYEQYF
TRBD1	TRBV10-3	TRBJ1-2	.	TGTGCCATCAGTTCGGGACAGGGTGTAGGCTACACCTTC	CAISSGQGVGYTF
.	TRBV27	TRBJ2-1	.	TGTGCCAGCAGTTCCTCTGTAGAAACTCGGAGGAGCTCCTACAATGAGCAGTTCTTC	CASSSSVETRRSSYNEQFF
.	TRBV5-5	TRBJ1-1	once	TGTGCCAGCAGGATCAGGGGTGAGAACACTGAAGCTTTCTTT	CASRIRGENTEAFF
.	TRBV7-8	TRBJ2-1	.	TGTGCCAGCAGCTTAGGCCAGGCTAACATCTACAATGAGCAGTTCTTC	CASSLGQANIYNEQFF
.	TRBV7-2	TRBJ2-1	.	TGTGCCAGCAGCTCGTACTTGGGTAGCAGCAATGAGCAGTTCTTC	CASSSYLGSSNEQFF
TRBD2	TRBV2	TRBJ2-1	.	TGTGCCAGCAGTGGGGTAGGGGAGGGCGGGGGAGTCGACAATGAGCAGTTCTTC	CASSGVGEGGGVDNEQFF
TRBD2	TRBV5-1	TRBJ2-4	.	TGCGCCAGCAGCTTGGGCCTAGCGGGACGGTTAGCCAAAAACATTCAGTACTTC	CASSLGLAGRLAKNIQYF
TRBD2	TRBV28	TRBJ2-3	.	TGTGCCAGCAGATCCGGGACTACTACAGATACGCAGTATTTT	CASRSGTTTDTQYF
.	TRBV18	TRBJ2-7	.	TGTGCCAGCTCACCAGCGGCGCCCTACGAGCAGTACTTC	CASSPAAPYEQYF
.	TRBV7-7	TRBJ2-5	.	TGTGCTAGCAGCTTAGCAGGGAGGTGGGAGACCCAGTACTTC	CASSLAGRWETQYF
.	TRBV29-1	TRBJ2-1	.	TGCAGCGTTGATAAAGCAGGGGCCCCCTACAATGAGCAGTTCTTC	CSVDKAGAPYNEQFF
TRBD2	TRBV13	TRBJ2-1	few	TGTGCCAGCAGCGCGGGACTAGCGAGCTACAATGAGCAGTTCTTC	CASSAGLASYNEQFF
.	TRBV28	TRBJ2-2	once	TGTGCCAGCACTCTGTGGGCGGGGACGAACACCGGGGAGCTGTTTTTT	CASTLWAGTNTGELFF
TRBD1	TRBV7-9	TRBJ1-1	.	TGTGCCAGCGGCGACAGGGATGGCACTGAAGCTTTCTTT	CASGDRDGTEAFF
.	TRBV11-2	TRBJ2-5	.	TGTGCCAGCAGCTTCGGGTACCAAGAGACCCAGTACTTC	CASSFGYQETQYF
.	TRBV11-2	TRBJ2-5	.	TGTGCCAGCAGCTCACCCGAGGAGGCAAGGGAGACCCAGTACTTC	CASSSPEEARETQYF
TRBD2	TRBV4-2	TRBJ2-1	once	TGTGCCAGCAGCCAGCAGAGCGGGAGAAGGGTCAATGAGCAGTTCTTC	CASSQQSGRRVNEQFF
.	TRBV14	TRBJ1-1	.	TGTGCCAGCAGCAGGATTCCGCAAACTCGGGACACTGAAGCTTTCTTT	CASSRIPQTRDTEAFF
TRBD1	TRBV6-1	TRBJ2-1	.	TGTGCCAGCAGCGTAGGGGGCGAGCCCTACAATGAGCAGTTCTTC	CASSVGGEPYNEQFF
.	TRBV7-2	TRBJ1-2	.	TGTGCCAGCAGCTTACACAGAAATACCTATGGCTACACCTTC	CASSLHRNTYGYTF
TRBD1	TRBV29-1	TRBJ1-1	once	TGCAGCGTCAGGGGACAGACGAACACTGAAGCTTTCTTT	CSVRGQTNTEAFF
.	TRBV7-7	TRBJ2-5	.	TGTGCTAGCAGCTCAATCCAGAGGGAGACCCAGTACTTC	CASSSIQRETQYF